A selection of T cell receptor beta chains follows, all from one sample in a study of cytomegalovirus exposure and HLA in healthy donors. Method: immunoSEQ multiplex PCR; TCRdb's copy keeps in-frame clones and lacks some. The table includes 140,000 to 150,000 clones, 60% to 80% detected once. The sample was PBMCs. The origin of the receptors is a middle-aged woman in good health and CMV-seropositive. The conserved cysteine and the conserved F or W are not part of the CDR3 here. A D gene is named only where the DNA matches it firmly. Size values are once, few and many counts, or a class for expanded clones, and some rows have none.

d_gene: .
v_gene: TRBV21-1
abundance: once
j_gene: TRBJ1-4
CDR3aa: ASSIPREFKLF

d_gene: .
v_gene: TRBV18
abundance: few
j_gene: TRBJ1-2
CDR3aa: ASSSAGNGYT

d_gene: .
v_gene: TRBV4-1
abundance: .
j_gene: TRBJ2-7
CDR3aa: ASSFPGYEQY

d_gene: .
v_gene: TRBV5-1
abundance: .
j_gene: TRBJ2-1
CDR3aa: ASSLAPSGNNEQF

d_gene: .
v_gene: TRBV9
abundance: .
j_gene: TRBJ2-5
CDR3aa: ASSLRVGIRETQY

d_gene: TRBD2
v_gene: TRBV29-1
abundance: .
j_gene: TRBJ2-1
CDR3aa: SVFIAGLYNEQF

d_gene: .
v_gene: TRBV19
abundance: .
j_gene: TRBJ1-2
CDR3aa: ASSIGVTVNYGYT

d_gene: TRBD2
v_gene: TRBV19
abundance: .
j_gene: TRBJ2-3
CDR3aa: ASRESGGGTDTQY

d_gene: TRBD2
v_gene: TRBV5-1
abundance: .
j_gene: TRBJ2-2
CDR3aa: ASSLRTSGGAGELF

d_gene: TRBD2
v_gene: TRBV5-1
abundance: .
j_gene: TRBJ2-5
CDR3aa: ASSQTSGGSQETQY

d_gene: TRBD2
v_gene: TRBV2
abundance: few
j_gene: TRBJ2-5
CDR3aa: ASHPVGLAEQEIQY

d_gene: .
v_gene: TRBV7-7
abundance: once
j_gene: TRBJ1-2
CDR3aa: ASSWTRVDNYGYT

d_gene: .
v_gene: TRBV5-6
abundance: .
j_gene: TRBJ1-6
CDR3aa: ASSSRVPPLY

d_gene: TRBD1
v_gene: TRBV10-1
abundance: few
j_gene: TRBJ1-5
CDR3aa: ASTDRAGTENQPQH

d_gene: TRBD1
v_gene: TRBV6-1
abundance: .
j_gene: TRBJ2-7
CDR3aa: ASSELVTGDSYEQY

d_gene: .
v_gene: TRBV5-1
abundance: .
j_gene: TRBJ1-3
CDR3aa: ASSEPGNTIY

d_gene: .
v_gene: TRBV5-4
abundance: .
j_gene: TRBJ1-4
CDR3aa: ASSLDTGRETNEKLF

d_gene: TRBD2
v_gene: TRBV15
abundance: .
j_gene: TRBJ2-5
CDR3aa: ATSTNSGGAGETQY

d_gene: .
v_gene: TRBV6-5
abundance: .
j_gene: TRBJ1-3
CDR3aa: ASSDWEGNTIY

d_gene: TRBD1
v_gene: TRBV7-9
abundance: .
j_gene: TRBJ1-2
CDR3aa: ASSRGTAHGYT

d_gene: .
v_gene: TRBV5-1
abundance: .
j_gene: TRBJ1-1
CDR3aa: ASSLAAAVNTEAF

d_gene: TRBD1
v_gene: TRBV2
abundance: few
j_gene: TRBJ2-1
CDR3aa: ASSGALGGDEQF

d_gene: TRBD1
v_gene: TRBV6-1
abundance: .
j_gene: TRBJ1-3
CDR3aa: ASSTQGAFGNTIY

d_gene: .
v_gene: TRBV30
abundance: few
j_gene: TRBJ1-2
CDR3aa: ALVGYDPTNYGYT

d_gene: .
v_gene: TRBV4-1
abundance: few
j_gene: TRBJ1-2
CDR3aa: ASSHWEGDGYT

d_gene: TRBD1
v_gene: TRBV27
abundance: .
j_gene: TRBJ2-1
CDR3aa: ASSLTGGEQF

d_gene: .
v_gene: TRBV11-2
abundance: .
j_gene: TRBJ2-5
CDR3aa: ASSFERLGGETQY

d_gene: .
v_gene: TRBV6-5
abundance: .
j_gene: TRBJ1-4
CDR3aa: ASSYSWGVAEKLF